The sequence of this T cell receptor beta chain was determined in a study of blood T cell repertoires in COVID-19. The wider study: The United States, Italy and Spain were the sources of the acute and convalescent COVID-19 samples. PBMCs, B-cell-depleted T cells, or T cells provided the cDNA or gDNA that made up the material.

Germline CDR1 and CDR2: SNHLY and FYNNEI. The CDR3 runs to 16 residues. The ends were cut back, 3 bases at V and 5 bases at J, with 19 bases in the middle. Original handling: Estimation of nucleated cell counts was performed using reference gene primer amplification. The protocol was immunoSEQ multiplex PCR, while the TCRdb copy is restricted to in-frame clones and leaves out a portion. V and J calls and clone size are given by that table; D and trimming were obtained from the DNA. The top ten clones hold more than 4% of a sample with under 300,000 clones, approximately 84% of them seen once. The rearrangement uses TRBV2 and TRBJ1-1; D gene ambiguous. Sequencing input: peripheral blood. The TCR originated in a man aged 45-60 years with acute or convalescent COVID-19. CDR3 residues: CASSDAPPGSRTEAFF. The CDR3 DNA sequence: TGTGCCAGCAGTGATGCCCCCCCCGGGTCTCGGACTGAAGCTTTCTTT.